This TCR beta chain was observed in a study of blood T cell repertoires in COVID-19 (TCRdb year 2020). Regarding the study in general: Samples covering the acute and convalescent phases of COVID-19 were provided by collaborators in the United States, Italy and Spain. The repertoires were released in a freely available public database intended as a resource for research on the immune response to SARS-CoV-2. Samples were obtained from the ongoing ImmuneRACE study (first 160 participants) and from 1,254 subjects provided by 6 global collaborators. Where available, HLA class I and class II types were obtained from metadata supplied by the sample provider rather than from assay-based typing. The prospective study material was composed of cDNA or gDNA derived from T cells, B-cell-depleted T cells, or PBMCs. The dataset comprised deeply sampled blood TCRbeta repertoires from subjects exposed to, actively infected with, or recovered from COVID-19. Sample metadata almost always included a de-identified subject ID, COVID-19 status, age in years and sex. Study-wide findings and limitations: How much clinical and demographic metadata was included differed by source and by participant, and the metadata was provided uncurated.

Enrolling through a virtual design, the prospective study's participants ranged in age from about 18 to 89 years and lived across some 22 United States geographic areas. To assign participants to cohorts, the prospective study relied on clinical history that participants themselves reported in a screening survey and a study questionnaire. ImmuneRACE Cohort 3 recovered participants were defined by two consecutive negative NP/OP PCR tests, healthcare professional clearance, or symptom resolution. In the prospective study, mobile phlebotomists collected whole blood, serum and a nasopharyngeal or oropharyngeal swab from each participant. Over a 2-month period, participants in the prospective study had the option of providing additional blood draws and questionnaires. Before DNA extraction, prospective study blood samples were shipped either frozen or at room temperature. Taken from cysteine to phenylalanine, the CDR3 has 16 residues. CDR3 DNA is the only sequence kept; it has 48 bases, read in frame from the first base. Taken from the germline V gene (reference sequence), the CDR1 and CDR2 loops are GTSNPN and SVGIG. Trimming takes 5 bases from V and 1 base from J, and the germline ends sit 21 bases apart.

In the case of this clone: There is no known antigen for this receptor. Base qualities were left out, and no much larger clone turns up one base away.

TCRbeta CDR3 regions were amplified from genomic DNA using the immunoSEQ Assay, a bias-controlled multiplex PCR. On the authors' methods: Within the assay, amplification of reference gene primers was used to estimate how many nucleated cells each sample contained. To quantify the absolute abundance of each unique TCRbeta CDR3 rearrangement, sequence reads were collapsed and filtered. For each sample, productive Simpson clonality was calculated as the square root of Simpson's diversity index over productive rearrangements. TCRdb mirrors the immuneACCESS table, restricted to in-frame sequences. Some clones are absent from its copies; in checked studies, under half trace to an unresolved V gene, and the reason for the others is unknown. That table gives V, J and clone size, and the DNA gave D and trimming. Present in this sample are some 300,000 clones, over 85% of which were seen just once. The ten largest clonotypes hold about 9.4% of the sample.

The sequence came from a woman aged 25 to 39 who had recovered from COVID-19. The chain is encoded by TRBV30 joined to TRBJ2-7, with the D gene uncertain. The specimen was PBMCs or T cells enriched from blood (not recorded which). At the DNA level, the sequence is TGTGCCTGGGGCAACCGACATACCAGGTATTCCTACGAGCAGTACTTC. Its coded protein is CAWGNRHTRYSYEQYF.